This entry describes one T cell receptor (beta chain). The data derive from a study of T cell changes during pregnancy in multiple sclerosis. The CDR3 is 14 residues long. The V and J ends lost 0 bases and 2 bases respectively, with 6 bases between them. Germline lookup yields CDR1 SGHTA and CDR2 FQGTGA. Measured with immunoSEQ multiplex PCR; TCRdb has only the in-frame clones, and not every one. This sample has under 70,000 clones; roughly 91% occur once, and the top ten carry 1% to 1.5%. The rearrangement uses TRBV7-3 and TRBJ2-3; no clear D gene. This specimen consisted of peripheral blood, obtained after pregnancy. This TCR came from a female donor in good health, enrolled as a control in a pregnancy study. CDR3 sequence (DNA): TGTGCCAGCAGCTTAACGCGTGACACAGATACGCAGTATTTT. Amino acid sequence: CASSLTRDTDTQYF. Drawing the rest from reference TRBV7-3 and TRBJ2-3, the complete variable domain is GAGVSQTPSNKVTEKGKYVELRCDPISGHTALYWYRQSLGQGPEFLIYFQGTGAADDSGLPNDRFFAVRPEGSVSTLKIQRTERGDSAVYLCASSLTRDTDTQYFGPGTRLTVL.